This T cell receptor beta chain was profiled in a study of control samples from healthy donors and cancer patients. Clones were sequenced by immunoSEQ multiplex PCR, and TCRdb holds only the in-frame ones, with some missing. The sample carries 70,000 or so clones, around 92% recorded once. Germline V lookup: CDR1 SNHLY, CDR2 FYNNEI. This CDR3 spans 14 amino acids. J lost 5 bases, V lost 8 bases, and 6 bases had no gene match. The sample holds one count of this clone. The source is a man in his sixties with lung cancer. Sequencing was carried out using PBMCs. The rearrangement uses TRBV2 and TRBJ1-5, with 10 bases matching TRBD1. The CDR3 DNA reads TGTGCCAGCGGAGGGACAGGGGACTATCAGCCCCAGCATTTT. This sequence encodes CASGGTGDYQPQHF.